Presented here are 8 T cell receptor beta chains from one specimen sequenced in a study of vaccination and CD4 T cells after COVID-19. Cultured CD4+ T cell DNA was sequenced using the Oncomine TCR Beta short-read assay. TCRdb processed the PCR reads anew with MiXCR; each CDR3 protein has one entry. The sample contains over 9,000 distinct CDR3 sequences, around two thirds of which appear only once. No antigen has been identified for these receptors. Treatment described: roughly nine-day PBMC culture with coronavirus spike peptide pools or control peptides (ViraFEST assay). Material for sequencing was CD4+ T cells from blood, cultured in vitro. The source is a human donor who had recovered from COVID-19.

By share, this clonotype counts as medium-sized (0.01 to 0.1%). The CDR3 DNA reads TGTGCCAGCTCACCACAGGGTTCCACGGGAGGCTACACCTTC. Translation: CASSPQGSTGGYTF. The chain employs TRBV18 and TRBJ1-2, with no clear D. Germline values: CDR1 KGHSH, CDR2 LQKENI. The ends were cut back, 1 base at V and 8 bases at J, with 14 bases in the middle. The CDR3 length is 14 residues. Variable domain in full (rest from reference TRBV18 and TRBJ1-2): NAGVMQNPRHLVRRRGQEARLRCSPMKGHSHVYWYRQLPEEGLKFMVYLQKENIIDESGMPKERFSAEFPKEGPSILRIQQVVRGDSAAYFCASSPQGSTGGYTFGSGTRLTVV.

CDR3 amino acids: CASTPDSPRYGYTF. In DNA form, the CDR3 reads TGTGCCAGCACCCCGGACAGCCCTAGGTATGGCTACACCTTC. This chain links TRBV6-2 or TRBV6-3 with TRBJ1-2; D might be TRBD1 (6 bases). Germline CDR1 and CDR2: MNHEY and SVGEGT. Between the trimmed V and J ends, which lost 7 bases and 5 bases, there was a span of 17 bases. CDR3 length: 14 amino acids.

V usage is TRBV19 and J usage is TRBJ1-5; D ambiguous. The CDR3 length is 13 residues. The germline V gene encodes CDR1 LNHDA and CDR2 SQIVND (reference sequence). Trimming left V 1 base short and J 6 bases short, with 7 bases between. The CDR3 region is CASSIARSQPQHF. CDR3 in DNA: TGTGCCAGTAGTATAGCCAGAAGTCAGCCCCAGCATTTT. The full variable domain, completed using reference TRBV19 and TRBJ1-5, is DGGITQSPKYLFRKEGQNVTLSCEQNLNHDAMYWYRQDPGQGLRLIYYSQIVNDFQKGDIAEGYSVSREKKESFPLTVTSAQKNPTAFYLCASSIARSQPQHFGDGTRLSIL.

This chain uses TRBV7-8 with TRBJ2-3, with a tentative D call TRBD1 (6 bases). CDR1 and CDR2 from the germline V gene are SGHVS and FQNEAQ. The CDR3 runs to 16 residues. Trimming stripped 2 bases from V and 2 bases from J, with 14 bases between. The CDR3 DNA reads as TGTGCCAGCAGCTTATGGGGGCCTCCCTCCACAGATACGCAGTATTTT. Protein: CASSLWGPPSTDTQYF.

The CDR3 sequence: CASSEATMGAQYF. The DNA of the CDR3 is TGTGCCAGCAGTGAAGCTACCATGGGGGCGCAGTATTTT. The V and J genes are TRBV6-1 and TRBJ2-3, with D possibly called TRBD1 or TRBD2 (5 bases each). Trimming removed 0 bases from V and 10 bases from J, with 11 bases in between. Germline CDR1 MNHNS, CDR2 SASEGT. The CDR3 loop spans 13 amino acids.

The CDR3: CSAPNSGRGQETQYF. As DNA, the CDR3 is TGCAGTGCTCCCAATAGCGGGAGAGGGCAAGAGACCCAGTACTTC. This chain uses TRBV20-1 with TRBJ2-5, with 9 positions matching TRBD2. The germline V gene has CDR1 DFQATT and CDR2 SNEGSKA (reference sequence). This CDR3 spans 15 amino acids. Unmatched junction bases numbered 9, after V lost 5 bases and J lost 2 bases.

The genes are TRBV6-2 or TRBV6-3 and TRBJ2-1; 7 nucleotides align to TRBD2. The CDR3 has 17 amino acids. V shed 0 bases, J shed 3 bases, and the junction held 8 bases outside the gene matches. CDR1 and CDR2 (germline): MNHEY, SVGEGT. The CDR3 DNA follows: TGTGCCAGCAGTTACTCGCACAAGCGGGGAAACTACAATGAGCAGTTCTTC. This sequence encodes CASSYSHKRGNYNEQFF.

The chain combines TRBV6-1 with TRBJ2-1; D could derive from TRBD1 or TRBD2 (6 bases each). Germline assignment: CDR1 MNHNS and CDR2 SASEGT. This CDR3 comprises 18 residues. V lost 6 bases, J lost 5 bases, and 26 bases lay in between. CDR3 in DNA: TGTGCCAGCAGGCCAGCATCCTCGGGGGCCTCAGGGAACAATGAGCAGTTCTTC. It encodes CASRPASSGASGNNEQFF.